This T cell receptor (beta chain) was observed in a study of T cell repertoires in cytomegalovirus infection. General study results and limits: It was HLA-C-restricted CMV-specific TCR beta clonotypes that dominated the response ex vivo.

With 0 bases clipped from V and 3 bases from J, the junction kept 1 base outside the gene matches. The germline gives CDR1 DFQATT, CDR2 SNEGSKA (reference sequence). The CDR3 totals 16 residues. This clonotype has just a few counts. What it binds is unknown. TCRdb re-called the reads with MiXCR, one entry per CDR3 protein. The table has approximately 730,000 distinct CDR3 sequences, 25% to 35% seen once. This chain connects TRBV20-1 to TRBJ2-2, with TRBD2 identical over 13 bases. The clonotype originates from a human donor in good health (CMV status not recorded). Some clones in this sample may be carry-over from other donors' samples. The source material was cultured CD8+ T cells from PBMCs, sampled from culture after CMV antigen stimulation. CDR3 in amino acids: CSARDGTSGDTGELFF. The CDR3 region has the DNA TGCAGTGCTAGAGATGGGACTAGCGGGGACACCGGGGAGCTGTTTTTT.